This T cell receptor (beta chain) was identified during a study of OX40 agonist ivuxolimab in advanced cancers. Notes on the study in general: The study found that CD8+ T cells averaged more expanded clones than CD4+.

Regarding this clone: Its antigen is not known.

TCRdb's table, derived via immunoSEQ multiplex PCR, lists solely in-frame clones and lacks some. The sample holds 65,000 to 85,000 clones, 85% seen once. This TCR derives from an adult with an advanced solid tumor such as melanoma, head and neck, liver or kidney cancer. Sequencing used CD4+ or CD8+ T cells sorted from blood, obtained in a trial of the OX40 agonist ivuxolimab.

The CDR3 is CASSLERDTRAKNIQYF. The DNA for the CDR3 is TGTGCCAGCAGCCTAGAACGGGACACCAGAGCCAAAAACATTCAGTACTTC. The chain is built from TRBV11-1 and TRBJ2-4; TRBD1 is a possible D gene (6 bases). CDR1 is SGHAT, CDR2 FQDESV, per germline (reference sequence). The CDR3 is 17 residues long. The V and J ends lost 5 bases and 0 bases respectively, with 17 bases between them.